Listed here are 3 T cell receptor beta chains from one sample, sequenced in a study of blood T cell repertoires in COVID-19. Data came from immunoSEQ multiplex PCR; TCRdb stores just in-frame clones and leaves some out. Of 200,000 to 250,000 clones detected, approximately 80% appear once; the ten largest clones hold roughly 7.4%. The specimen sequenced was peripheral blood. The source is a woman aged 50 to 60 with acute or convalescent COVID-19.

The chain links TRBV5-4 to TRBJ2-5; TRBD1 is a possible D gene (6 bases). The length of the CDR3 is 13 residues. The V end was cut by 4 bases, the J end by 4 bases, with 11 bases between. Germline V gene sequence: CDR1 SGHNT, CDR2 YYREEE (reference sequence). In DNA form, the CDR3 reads TGTGCCAGCAGCAAAGGGACAACAGAGACCCAGTACTTC. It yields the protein CASSKGTTETQYF.

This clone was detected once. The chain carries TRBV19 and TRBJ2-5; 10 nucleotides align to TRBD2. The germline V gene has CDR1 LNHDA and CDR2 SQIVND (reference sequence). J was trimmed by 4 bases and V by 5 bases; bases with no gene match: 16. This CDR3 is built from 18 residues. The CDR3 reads CASSPGTSAQGGRETQYF. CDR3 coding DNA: TGTGCCAGTAGTCCGGGGACTAGCGCCCAGGGAGGGCGAGAGACCCAGTACTTC.

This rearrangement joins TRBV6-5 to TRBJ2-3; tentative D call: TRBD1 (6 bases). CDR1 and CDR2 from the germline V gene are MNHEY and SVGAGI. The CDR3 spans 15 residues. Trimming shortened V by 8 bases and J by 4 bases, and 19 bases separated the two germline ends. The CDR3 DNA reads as TGTGCCAGCTTACGCCAGGGGAAGAGTGCAGATACGCAGTATTTT. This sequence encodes CASLRQGKSADTQYF.